The subject of this entry is one T cell receptor (beta chain). Its antigen is undetermined. Relative to the germline gene, one junction end is altered; a read error may explain this. The CDR3 runs 15 residues. Germline-derived CDR1 and CDR2 are SGHAT and FQNNGV. This entry comes from a study of T cells in Graves' hyperthyroidism and ophthalmopathy. Findings and limits, study-wide: Clonotypes that were expanded in thyroid above 0.001 mostly appeared in blood too. Through a model of 13 V-J features, ophthalmopathy was separated from stable hyperthyroidism. Prediction of ophthalmopathy progression came a median about 6 months pre-onset.

Amplification targeted TCR beta CDR3 regions from RNA transcripts. Initially, a first-round RT-PCR of the TCR CDR3 employed the HTBI primer set. TCRdb re-derived calls from the multiplex PCR reads in MiXCR, one entry per CDR3 protein. The profile covers a few hundred thousand distinct CDR3 sequences, with roughly 20% appearing a single time and about 25% taken by the ten largest. The rearrangement uses TRBV11-2 and TRBJ2-2; TRBD1 matches 8 bases. The sample consisted of blood. The TCR sequence derives from a man younger than 35 with Graves' hyperthyroidism. CDR3 in DNA: TGTGCCAGCAGCTTGGTCAGGGGGCAGTTGAGGGAGCTGTGTTTT. It codes for CASSLVRGQLRELCF.